This record covers a single TCR beta chain. This clonotype was seen more than once but under ten times. Its antigen target is currently unknown. No qualities accompany the bases; no much larger clone lies one base away. The data were obtained in a study of early T cells in non-severe SARS-CoV-2 infection (dated by TCRdb to the early 2020s). The study in broad terms: TCR sequencing used bulk RNA from unsorted whole blood, so alpha and beta chains could not be paired. What the work shows at the level of the full study, not this receptor alone: Matching against VDJdb was skewed toward anti-spike CD8 responses, likely underestimated virus-specific expansions, and missed private and CD4 specificities.

Receptors were amplified or captured by 5' RACE. For sequencing, a NextSeq 500 was employed. The TCR library protocol attached unique molecular identifiers to individual cDNA molecules to correct for sequencing error and PCR bias. Sequencing covered both TCR alpha and beta chains, and within each sample the abundances of alpha and beta sequences were tightly co-correlated. The original pipeline was this. Decombinator V4 was used to annotate TCR sequences for V gene, J gene and CDR3. TCRs were defined as expanded if a significant change between any two time points was detected under a Poisson model with p below 0.0001. Abundances of TCRs were expressed as counts per million after normalisation to the total number of TCRs sequenced in each sample. TRAV1-2 paired with TRAJ12, TRAJ20 or TRAJ33 defined MAIT TCRs, while TRAV10 paired with TRAJ18 defined iNKT TCRs. VDJdb, accessed on 1 November 2021, was searched for TCRs annotated for CMV, EBV and SARS-CoV-2, and TCRs annotated for more than one antigen were excluded. TCRdb reanalyzed the raw reads on its own, using fastp at Q25 for trimming and MiXCR for clone calling, and kept in-frame beta chains. Each record represents a unique CDR3 protein, reported with the most common genes and DNA among its rows. TCRdb assigned the V and J calls; the authors' analysis was not used. The sample table shows around 63,000 distinct CDR3 sequences, and 5.9% are seen once. Of the sample, around 3.3% is held by the ten largest clones.

V is clipped by 8 bases and J by 2 bases, and the sequence between their germline boundaries is 14 bases long. Spanning cysteine to phenylalanine, the CDR3 consists of 14 amino acids. The CDR3 DNA has 42 bases and is translated from base 1. Taken from the germline V gene (reference sequence), the CDR1 and CDR2 loops are LNHDA and SQIVND. A case-control design nested within a healthcare worker cohort in London, UK, was used, with weekly nasopharyngeal swab PCR tests and blood sampling performed. Healthcare workers were enrolled in the week of the UK lockdown, from 23 to 31 March 2020, and were followed every week for up to roughly 15 weeks.

The rearranged chain carries TRBV19 and TRBJ2-3, with a tentative D gene TRBD2 over 7 matching bases. The source of this sequence is an adult who was a healthcare worker with PCR-confirmed SARS-CoV-2 infection or an uninfected control (not recorded which). The sequences come from whole blood, collected at baseline. CDR3 reads: CASAQGGYTDTQYF. Read as DNA, the sequence is TGTGCCAGTGCACAGGGAGGGTACACAGATACGCAGTATTTT.